The entry below describes one TCR beta chain. Only a few counts were recorded for this clone. Its antigen is still unknown. No much larger clone is present one base from it, and per-base qualities are unavailable. The CDR3 goes from the cysteine to the phenylalanine over 12 residues. Here the CDR3 DNA is all that survives: 36 bases in frame from base 1. The germline V gene sets CDR1 to MDHEN and CDR2 to SYDVKM. Trimming accounts for 9 bases at V and 4 bases at J, while the number of junction bases matched to no gene is 5. The library was made by the immunoSEQ multiplex PCR assay. For the multiplex PCR, a mixture combining 60 forward primers for TCR Vbeta segments and 13 reverse primers for TCR Jbeta segments was used. Amplification of the CDR3 region of rearranged TCR beta genes was performed with a multiplex PCR assay on genomic DNA. Amplified TCR beta libraries were sequenced as 87-base-pair reads on the Illumina HiSeq System. Regarding the original processing steps: A later analysis counted about 76 million unique TCR beta chains across the roughly 700 repertoires, and around 9.9 million of these chains were shared by at least two donors. To remove PCR and sequencing errors, raw reads were error-corrected and collapsed into unique sequences using a nearest-neighbor algorithm that merged closely related sequences. Alignment of CDR3 sequences to IMGT reference sequences was used to assign V, D and J gene segments. For a sequence to be retained, a match of at least six nucleotides was required to both a V gene segment and a J gene segment. Rearrangements were called productive when the CDR3 lacked stop codons and stayed in frame with V and J; all others were non-productive. CDR3 was defined by IMGT convention, running from the second conserved V-encoded cysteine to the conserved J-encoded phenylalanine. In an earlier analysis of around 570 of the donors, sequences lacking an unambiguous match to a single V gene segment were excluded. An earlier analysis of some 500 of the donors classified V segments as functional when productive rearrangements were above 56.7% and as segregating when the standard deviation between donors was above 5%. To diagnose cytomegalovirus status from the catalog of TCR beta chain sequences, a statistical classification framework was built. In a later analysis, TCR nucleotide sequences were compared against IMGT/GENE-DB human TR gene sequences so that V and J genes could be assigned. A later analysis assigned CDR3 sequences and most-parsimonious VDJ recombination scenarios with the TCRdist pipeline. A later analysis defined each TCR beta chain by its CDR3 amino acid sequence plus V-gene family, and excluded reads lacking a unique V-gene family. To address suspected cross-contamination and a sequencing artifact, a later analysis removed around 590 highly shared, low-generation-probability nucleotide sequences. In a later analysis, a clonal expansion index was calculated for each public chain from normalized within-repertoire ranks of inferred template counts. Generation probabilities in a later analysis came from a VDJ recombination model fitted to out-of-frame rearrangements, and those results were checked against IGoR. Hypergeometric tests were used in a later analysis to score TCR-TCR, TCR-HLA and TCR-CMV co-occurrence, with a repertoire-size bias correction applied to the TCR pairs. To estimate false discovery rates, a later analysis permuted the HLA or CMV assignments 20 times. In a later analysis, co-occurring TCRs were grouped with DBSCAN, and TCRdist sequence similarity was added when clustering was performed within HLA-allele-positive subsets. Repertoires with fewer than 30,000 or more than 120,000 public chains, plus five repertoires with anomalous nucleotide sharing, were excluded from co-occurrence clustering. The table was pulled from immuneACCESS by TCRdb, which kept in-frame rearrangements only. Such tables lose some clones; where checked, under half of the loss comes from unresolved V genes, and the rest has no known cause. For V, J and clone size, that table is used; D and trimming come from the DNA. The sample includes about 90,000 clones, with approximately 68% observed a single time. 20% to 25% of the sample goes to the ten largest clones.

These data originate in a study of cytomegalovirus exposure and HLA in healthy donors (dated by TCRdb to 2015 to 2018). About the investigation overall: An earlier analysis of several hundred of the donors reported around 280 Gb of sequence data and some 110 million unique TCR beta sequences obtained from roughly 180 million T cells. Rather than using new phenotypic data, the later analysis identified candidate immune exposures from TCR beta sequences and from how often those sequences occurred across donors. The genetic ancestry cluster associated with self-reported Caucasian donors included roughly 84% of the 398 genotyped donors. The study combined high-throughput TCR immunosequencing, statistical association of individual TCRs with disease status, and machine learning to predict cytomegalovirus infection status. In an earlier analysis of roughly 540 of the donors, high-throughput TCR beta sequencing was used to judge whether each TCR beta V gene segment behaved as functional or pseudogenic. In a later genetic analysis, genome-wide SNP genotypes for about 65% of the roughly 700 donors were used, and that subset was treated as a discovery cohort. The study aimed to test whether cataloging public T cell receptors could reveal signatures of past pathogen exposure. Typing coverage differed by locus: A, B, C, DRB1 and DQB1 were typed in roughly 629-630 donors, DQA1 in 522, DPA1 in around 610, and DPB1 in 450 to 490. Roughly five DR-DQ haplotypes were handled as single units for association and clustering because linkage in the cohort was strong. To study patterns of TCR occurrence, a later analysis re-analyzed previously published TCR beta repertoires from several hundred donors and added high-resolution HLA genotyping. Donor age, sex, ethnicity and CMV serostatus were compiled together with the repertoire data. Every discovery cohort repertoire had been produced on one sequencing platform. Among some 400 genotyped donors of the cohort, an average of roughly 230,000 unique TCR beta nucleotide sequences was sequenced per donor, of which about 18% were non-productive. Using immunosequencing, the study profiled T cell repertoires from 640 or so subjects and related those repertoires to cytomegalovirus serostatus. Both class I and class II loci were covered by HLA typing, at four-digit resolution. An early release covering more than 500 HLA-typed donors comprised around 300 gigabases of sequencing data and approximately 85 million unique TCR sequences. A separate validation cohort of over 95 different subjects was used in addition to the approximately 700-subject first cohort. Overall results and qualifications from the work: A further reported finding was that TCR beta sequences accurately predicted the HLA-A and HLA-B alleles for most subjects in the first cohort. Strong co-occurrence of HLA alleles, especially DR and DQ, made assigning TCR associations to individual alleles difficult. Immune exposure information for the cohort was limited to CMV serostatus. Compared with the approximately 600-donor mean, donors in an Asian-associated ancestry cluster had fewer N-insertions in productive TCRs, according to a later genetic analysis. HLA typing was unavailable for some donors at each locus, so association tests used only the typed subset. At a false discovery rate of 0.05, a later analysis linked under 20,000 TCR beta sequences to specific HLA alleles. Some IMGT-functional V segments, including TRBV6-2 and TRBV6-3, could not be distinguished by the 87-base-pair reads and were therefore excluded. An association between a missense DCLRE1C variant and V-gene and J-gene trimming of TCR beta chains was found in a later genetic analysis and replicated in an independent cohort. A few of the identified cytomegalovirus-associated TCR beta chains were confirmed in vitro to be specific for cytomegalovirus antigens. A later analysis found that HLA-associated TCR beta chains were more clonally expanded and had lower generation probabilities than equally common non-associated chains. A group of highly shared sequence variants was considered likely to be a technical artifact of the sequencing pipeline. Most TCR sequences were seen in very few donors, while some public TCRs were found in many individuals. Linkage disequilibrium might explain the correlated functional status among segregating V segments, but an unknown experimental factor could not be ruled out. In a later analysis, several top co-occurrence clusters were reported to appear linked to parvovirus B19, influenza, CMV and Epstein-Barr virus. This cohort had only TCR beta chains sequenced, and the lack of alpha or paired-chain data limited which features could be detected. In a later analysis, most CMV-associated TCR beta chains were found to appear HLA-restricted, with HLA associations seemingly driven largely by CMV exposure. The classifier was reported to diagnose cytomegalovirus status with high specificity and sensitivity in both the original cohort and the validation cohort. In an earlier analysis of some 500 of the donors, most TCR beta V segments appeared in productive rearrangements about 87% or about 30% of the time, broadly matching IMGT annotations. Because counts were too low, 15 to 20 rarely observed V segments, including chromosome 9 orphons, were excluded from the earlier analysis of roughly 580 of the donors. A later analysis found that TCR association rates varied across HLA loci, with DRB1 alleles showing the most associated TCRs and HLA-C alleles the fewest. The presence/absence analyses assumed that sequencing depth was roughly uniform across donors, and that assumption may not be true. It was suggested by the authors that the approach could potentially be generalized to other disease states and immunological phenotypes. In the study, 150 to 200 TCR beta chains were listed as associated with cytomegalovirus.

In total, approximately 610 healthy bone marrow donors made up the cohort. At the time of sampling, all cohort members were nominally healthy, though unrecorded immune exposures were likely present. The donor tested CMV seropositive and was one of the 289 seropositive cohort members. Each donor provided a peripheral blood sample, and peripheral blood mononuclear cells were used for TCR beta sequencing. The Qiagen DNeasy Blood Extraction Kit was used to extract genomic DNA from the blood cell samples. The TCR originated in a woman aged 45-59 years in good health and CMV-seropositive. Sequencing used PBMCs. Recombination linked TRBV28 to TRBJ1-2, and 7 junctional nucleotides match TRBD1. The DNA sequence follows: TGTGCCAGTAACAGGGGAGTCTATGGCTACACCTTC. It is translated as CASNRGVYGYTF.